What follows are 23 T cell receptor beta chains derived from one specimen sequenced in a study of cytomegalovirus exposure and HLA in healthy donors. Both 60 Vbeta primers and 13 Jbeta primers went into the PCR. This table comes from immunoSEQ multiplex PCR, and its TCRdb copy is limited to in-frame clones, with some not included. The sample carries around 190,000 clones, roughly 80% recorded once. What was sequenced was PBMCs. These receptors were taken from a woman aged 25-40 years in good health and CMV-seropositive.

V usage is TRBV9 and J usage is TRBJ2-1, with TRBD1 matching 8 bases. Germline CDR1 is SGDLS and CDR2 is YYNGEE. V trimming: 4 bases; J trimming: 6 bases; junction bases outside the gene matches: 9. There are 15 residues in the CDR3. DNA for the CDR3: TGTGCCAGCAGCCTCAGGACAGGGACCCTCAATGAGCAGTTCTTC. This translates into CASSLRTGTLNEQFF.

The chain combines TRBV10-2 with TRBJ1-5; D not certain. Germline V gene data show CDR1 as WSHSY and CDR2 as SAAADI. V dropped 0 bases and J dropped 6 bases, with 15 bases sitting between them. The CDR3 has 16 residues. In DNA form, the CDR3 reads TGCGCCAGCAGTGAGTCCAGAGCCCGAGGCAGTCAGCCCCAGCATTTT. It specifies CASSESRARGSQPQHF.

This rearrangement joins TRBV15 to TRBJ1-1, with D possibly TRBD1 on 6 matching bases. V was shortened by 0 bases and J by 4 bases, with 12 bases between the two germline ends. The germline V gene encodes CDR1 LNHNV and CDR2 YYDKDF (reference sequence). The CDR3 covers 15 residues. The CDR3 DNA sequence: TGTGCCACCAGCAGAGACCCAGGGGAGGGCACTGAAGCTTTCTTT. Its protein product is CATSRDPGEGTEAFF.

The chain has TRBV5-1 and TRBJ1-2; no reliable D call. V was pared by 0 bases and J by 2 bases, with 11 bases between. The germline V gene has CDR1 SGHRS and CDR2 YFSETQ. The CDR3 extends over 15 amino acids. CDR3 sequence (DNA): TGCGCCAGCAGCTTGGCGTCGCACTCGAACTATGGCTACACCTTC. It is translated as CASSLASHSNYGYTF.

This CDR3 reads CASSSGLTNQPQHF. CDR3 coding DNA: TGTGCCAGCAGTTCGGGACTCACCAATCAGCCCCAGCATTTT. The chain carries TRBV7-6 and TRBJ1-5; D perhaps matches TRBD1 (5 bases). Germline V gene lookup returns CDR1 SGHVS and CDR2 FNYEAQ. V was cut by 6 bases and J by 3 bases, with 12 bases left in between. The CDR3 spans 14 residues.

V and J are TRBV6-6 and TRBJ2-1; no firm D call. Trimming removed 3 bases at V and 4 bases at J, with 7 bases between. The V gene's germline CDR1 is MNHNY and CDR2 SVGAGI (reference sequence). This CDR3 has 13 amino acids. The CDR3 sequence: CASSYQSYNEQFF. In DNA form, the CDR3 reads TGTGCCAGCAGTTATCAGTCGTACAATGAGCAGTTCTTC.

The CDR3 nucleotides are TGTGCCAGCAGCTCTATCCAGAGGACAGGGCCCTACAATGAGCAGTTCTTC. It yields the protein CASSSIQRTGPYNEQFF. The chain recombines TRBV11-1 with TRBJ2-1; 8 nucleotides line up with TRBD1. Germline-derived CDR1 and CDR2 are SGHAT and FQDESV (reference sequence). The CDR3 extends over 17 amino acids. Germline trimming cut 4 bases from V and 2 bases from J; bases unmatched to any gene: 10.

The V gene is TRBV7-9, the J gene TRBJ2-7; 11 bases map to TRBD1. The CDR3 runs to 15 residues. The germline V gene encodes CDR1 SEHNR and CDR2 FQNEAQ (reference sequence). Trimming at V came to 0 bases and at J to 6 bases, leaving 4 bases not matched to a gene. The CDR3 sequence: CASSLAPGQGGEQYF. CDR3 nucleotides: TGTGCCAGCAGCTTAGCGCCGGGACAGGGGGGCGAGCAGTACTTC.

The chain couples TRBV6-5 to TRBJ2-3; the match to TRBD2 covers 9 bases. The CDR3 runs 14 residues. J was trimmed by 1 base and V by 4 bases; bases with no gene match: 0. From germline, CDR1 is MNHEY and CDR2 SVGAGI. CDR3 nucleotides: TGTGCCAGCAGTTGGACTAGCGGCACAGATACGCAGTATTTT. Translated, it gives CASSWTSGTDTQYF.

J is TRBJ2-1 and V is TRBV19, with a possible D match to TRBD2 (5 bases). The germline V and J ends were trimmed by 3 bases and 9 bases, with 9 bases remaining between them. Germline values: CDR1 LNHDA, CDR2 SQIVND (reference sequence). CDR3 size: 12 residues. In DNA form, the CDR3 reads TGTGCCAGTAGTATCCCGGGGTCTGAGCAGTTCTTC. As protein: CASSIPGSEQFF.

V and J are TRBV28 and TRBJ1-1; 8 nucleotides match TRBD1. Per the germline V gene, CDR1 is MDHEN and CDR2 is SYDVKM. V trimming: 8 bases; J trimming: 5 bases; junction bases outside the gene matches: 13. The CDR3 runs to 15 residues. The CDR3 nucleotides read TGTGCCAGCTCATTGGGGGACAGGCGGAATACTGAAGCTTTCTTT. Translated, it gives CASSLGDRRNTEAFF.

V usage is TRBV2 and J usage is TRBJ2-3; 13 bases agree with TRBD2. The ends lost 3 bases at V and 0 bases at J; junction bases unmatched: 6. This CDR3 has 18 residues. Germline CDR1 and CDR2: SNHLY and FYNNEI. In DNA, the CDR3 is TGTGCCAGCAGTGAGGACGTGGGACTAGCGGGGAGCACAGATACGCAGTATTTT. This gives the protein CASSEDVGLAGSTDTQYF.

V gene TRBV5-8 combines with J gene TRBJ2-7; 9 bases map to TRBD1. CDR3 length: 15 amino acids. The germline gives CDR1 SGHTS, CDR2 YDEGEE. V was clipped by 0 bases and J by 5 bases; unmatched bases: 6. In DNA, the CDR3 is TGTGCCAGCAGCTTGGCAACAGGGGGCCTCGACGAGCAGTACTTC. It yields the protein CASSLATGGLDEQYF. The full variable domain, rest sourced from reference TRBV5-8 and TRBJ2-7, is EAGVTQSPTHLIKTRGQQATLRCSPISGHTSVYWYQQALGLGLQFLLWYDEGEERNRGNFPPRFSGRQFPNYSSELNVNALELEDSALYLCASSLATGGLDEQYFGPGTRLTVT.

This clone was detected only a few times. V gene TRBV28 combines with J gene TRBJ1-5, with no clear D. The CDR3 has 14 residues. Germline CDR1 MDHEN, CDR2 SYDVKM. Between the trimmed V and J ends, which lost 10 bases and 2 bases, there was a span of 15 bases. CDR3 bases: TGTGCCACCATCGTCGGGGTTCGCAATCAGCCCCAGCATTTT. Translating it yields CATIVGVRNQPQHF.

The V gene is TRBV6-1, the J gene TRBJ1-5; D uncertain. V was pared by 10 bases and J by 0 bases, with 10 bases between. Germline values: CDR1 MNHNS, CDR2 SASEGT. The CDR3 totals 13 residues. The CDR3 loop is CAISSHSNQPQHF. The CDR3 nucleotides are TGTGCCATCTCAAGCCATAGCAATCAGCCCCAGCATTTT.

This rearrangement joins TRBV19 to TRBJ2-7, with TRBD2 as a possible D gene (6 bases). V was cut by 3 bases and J by 3 bases, with 15 bases left in between. The CDR3 spans 15 residues. Germline-derived CDR1 and CDR2 are LNHDA and SQIVND (reference sequence). CDR3 amino acids: CASSIGPFGGYEQYF. Written as DNA, the CDR3 is TGTGCCAGTAGTATTGGACCCTTCGGGGGCTACGAGCAGTACTTC.

This clone came up once. The V and J genes are TRBV27 and TRBJ2-1, with 12 bases lining up with TRBD2. Germline CDR1 reads MNHEY; CDR2 reads SMNVEV (reference sequence). This CDR3 has 16 amino acids. Trimming removed 5 bases from V and 2 bases from J; junction bases left unmatched: 4. The CDR3 protein is CASSIGLAGTYNEQFF. The DNA of the CDR3 is TGTGCCAGCAGTATAGGACTAGCGGGAACCTACAATGAGCAGTTCTTC.

As regards this clone: One end of the junction varies from germline; a read error may be responsible. This chain connects TRBV6-5 to TRBJ1-1, with D possibly TRBD1 on 5 matching bases. This CDR3 comprises 12 residues. The germline CDR1 and CDR2 sequences are MNHEY and SVGAGI. This CDR3 reads CASSEALPGGTF. CDR3 bases: TGTGCCAGCAGTGAAGCGCTTCCGGGGGGAACCTTT.

This clone was counted only a few times. Here the CDR3 DNA reads TGTGCCAGCAGGAGGGTAAGCAATCAGCCCCAGCATTTT. Its translation is CASRRVSNQPQHF. The chain couples TRBV2 to TRBJ1-5; D remains ambiguous. The ends were cut back, 6 bases at V and 1 base at J, with 7 bases in the middle. CDR3 length: 13 residues. Per the germline V gene, CDR1 is SNHLY and CDR2 is FYNNEI.

The V gene is TRBV25-1, the J gene TRBJ2-1; the D is unclear. There are 12 residues in the CDR3. The germline V and J ends were trimmed by 6 bases and 6 bases, with 9 bases remaining between them. Per germline, CDR1 MGHDK and CDR2 SYGVNS. The CDR3 sequence: CASRSRSNEQFF. CDR3 nucleotides: TGTGCCAGCAGATCTAGGAGCAATGAGCAGTTCTTC.

The chain has TRBV10-2 and TRBJ2-7, with 8 nucleotides matching TRBD2. The ends lost 4 bases at V and 1 base at J; junction bases unmatched: 3. Germline CDR1 WSHSY, CDR2 SAAADI. The CDR3 covers 14 residues. DNA of the CDR3: TGCGCCAGCAGTGTGGCTAGCGGGTCCTACGAGCAGTACTTC. Its protein is CASSVASGSYEQYF.

The chain combines TRBV27 with TRBJ2-4; the D is unclear. The CDR3 is made up of 14 amino acids. The germline V and J ends were trimmed by 8 bases and 2 bases, with 13 bases remaining between them. Germline-derived CDR1 and CDR2 are MNHEY and SMNVEV (reference sequence). The CDR3 spells CASSIAHSKNIQYF. The CDR3 nucleotides are TGTGCCAGCTCCATAGCTCATTCCAAAAACATTCAGTACTTC.

V usage is TRBV15 and J usage is TRBJ2-1; TRBD2 matches at 9 bases. Germline values: CDR1 LNHNV, CDR2 YYDKDF (reference sequence). V was pared by 4 bases and J by 7 bases, with 2 bases of the junction left unmatched. The CDR3 runs to 13 residues. The CDR3 region has the DNA TGTGCCACCAGCAATAGCGGGAGAAATGAGCAGTTCTTC. Encoded protein: CATSNSGRNEQFF. Complete variable domain (other parts from reference TRBV15 and TRBJ2-1): DAMVIQNPRYQVTQFGKPVTLSCSQTLNHNVMYWYQQKSSQAPKLLFHYYDKDFNNEADTPDNFQSRRPNTSFCFLDIRSPGLGDTAMYLCATSNSGRNEQFFGPGTRLTVL.